Listed below are T cell receptor beta chains from one sample, sequenced in a study of T cells in Graves' hyperthyroidism and ophthalmopathy. TCRdb re-derived calls from the multiplex PCR reads in MiXCR, one entry per CDR3 protein. This sample has fewer than 650,000 distinct CDR3 sequences, with 14% found just once. The sample was blood. The receptors come from a woman between 18 and 30 years old with Graves' ophthalmopathy. CDR3s include the opening cysteine and the closing phenylalanine or tryptophan. A D gene is named only where the DNA matches it firmly. The size entry is marked missing in some rows and otherwise reads once, few, many or a size class.

j_call clone_size v_call d_call cdr3_aa cdr3_nt
TRBJ2-1 many TRBV9 TRBD2 CASGLASGSSYNEQFF TGTGCCAGCGGATTGGCTAGCGGGAGCTCCTACAATGAGCAGTTCTTC
TRBJ1-1 NA TRBV6-6 NA CASSYSSGAEAFF TGTGCCAGCAGTTACTCGAGTGGGGCTGAAGCTTTCTTT
TRBJ2-1 NA TRBV5-6 TRBD1 CASSLRDRVYNEQFF TGTGCCAGCAGCTTAAGGGACAGGGTATACAATGAGCAGTTCTTC
TRBJ2-1 many TRBV18 NA CASSPGLLGYNEQFF TGTGCCAGCTCACCCGGGCTCCTCGGATACAATGAGCAGTTCTTC
TRBJ1-5 few TRBV5-5 TRBD1 CASSLGPDRGKYQPQHF TGTGCCAGCAGCTTGGGCCCTGACAGGGGGAAGTATCAGCCCCAGCATTTT
TRBJ2-1 NA TRBV29-1 NA CSVGGSRSYNEQFF TGCAGCGTTGGAGGAAGCCGGTCCTACAATGAGCAGTTCTTC
TRBJ2-7 NA TRBV20-1 NA CSASRLLLTYEQYF TGCAGTGCTAGCCGTCTCCTCCTAACCTACGAGCAGTACTTC
TRBJ2-6 NA TRBV5-1 NA CASSSLDRGGANVLTF TGCGCCAGCAGCTCGTTAGATCGGGGTGGGGCCAACGTCCTGACTTTC
TRBJ1-6 many TRBV28 NA CATTGGIAGNSPLHF TGTGCCACAACTGGAGGGATTGCAGGGAATTCACCCCTCCACTTT
TRBJ2-5 many TRBV7-8 TRBD1 CASSFGQGQYRGTQYF TGTGCCAGCAGCTTCGGACAGGGACAATACCGGGGGACCCAGTACTTC
TRBJ1-3 NA TRBV4-1 NA CASSQGEVRSGNTIYF TGCGCCAGCAGCCAAGGCGAGGTCCGCTCTGGAAACACCATATATTTT
TRBJ2-5 many TRBV5-1 TRBD2 CASSLTGGRQETQYF TGCGCCAGCAGCTTGACGGGAGGCCGCCAAGAGACCCAGTACTTC
TRBJ2-7 NA TRBV5-4 NA CASSPTGHRKDPSSYEQYF TGTGCCAGCAGCCCAACAGGGCACCGAAAGGACCCTAGCTCCTACGAGCAATACTTC
TRBJ1-2 many TRBV2 NA CASSVRESYGYTF TGTGCCAGCAGTGTGAGGGAAAGCTATGGCTACACCTTC
TRBJ2-2 many TRBV19 TRBD1 CASNTGAKAGELFF TGTGCCAGTAATACAGGGGCGAAGGCCGGGGAGCTGTTTTTT
TRBJ2-5 many TRBV6-2/TRBV6-3 NA CASSNRGTQYF TGTGCCAGCAGTAATAGGGGGACCCAGTACTTC
TRBJ2-7 many TRBV5-1 TRBD1 CASSGTGGRDEQYF TGCGCCAGCAGTGGGACAGGGGGCAGGGACGAGCAGTACTTC
TRBJ2-5 NA TRBV5-1 TRBD2 CASSKDGGETQYF TGCGCCAGCAGCAAGGACGGGGGGGAGACCCAGTACTTC
TRBJ1-5 many TRBV6-4 NA CASSDRLSGPSNYQPQHF TGTGCCAGCAGTGACAGATTGTCGGGACCGTCGAATTATCAGCCCCAGCATTTT
TRBJ2-1 NA TRBV6-1 NA CASSTDGSNEQFF TGTGCCAGCAGTACGGACGGATCCAATGAGCAGTTCTTC